The present entry profiles one T cell receptor (beta chain) with its context. The CDR3 has 15 residues. With V trimmed by 8 bases and J by 1 base, 6 bases remained unmatched. Germline V gene lookup returns CDR1 LGHDT and CDR2 YNNKEL (reference sequence). Clones were sequenced by immunoSEQ multiplex PCR, and TCRdb holds only the in-frame ones, with some missing. Among roughly 380,000 clones, roughly 90% were seen once, and the ten largest hold over 1%. Assignments of participants to cohorts depended upon their own reported clinical history. Individuals in the exposed group had encountered a COVID-19 case within 2 weeks preceding study entry. The entry originates in a study of blood T cell repertoires in COVID-19. Study-wide context: There were acute and convalescent COVID-19 samples, and they came from the United States, Italy and Spain.

The sequencing sample was made of PBMCs or T cells enriched from blood (not recorded which). This TCR derives from a woman aged 25-40 years who had been exposed to COVID-19. The chain carries TRBV3-1 (or the pseudogene TRBV3-2) and TRBJ2-7; 12 bases match TRBD2. In DNA form, the CDR3 reads TGTGCCAGCCGGGGACTAGCGGGTACTTCCTACGAGCAGTACTTC. Translation: CASRGLAGTSYEQYF.